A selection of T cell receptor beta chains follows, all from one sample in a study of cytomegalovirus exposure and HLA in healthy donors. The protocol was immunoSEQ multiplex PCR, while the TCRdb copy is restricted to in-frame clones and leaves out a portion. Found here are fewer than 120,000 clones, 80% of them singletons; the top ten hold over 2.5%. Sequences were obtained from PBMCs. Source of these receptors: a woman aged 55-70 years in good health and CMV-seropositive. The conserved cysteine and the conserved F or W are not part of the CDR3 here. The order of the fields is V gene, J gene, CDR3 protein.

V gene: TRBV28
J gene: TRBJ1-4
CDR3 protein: ASSGGGQTNEKLF

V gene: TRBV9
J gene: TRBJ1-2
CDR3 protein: ASSGGPGQGFSYGYT

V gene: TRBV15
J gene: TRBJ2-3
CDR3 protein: ATSIGTGAITDTQY

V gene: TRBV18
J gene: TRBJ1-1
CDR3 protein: ASSPPQGAISTEAF

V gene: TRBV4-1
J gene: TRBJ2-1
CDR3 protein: ASSRRAPSGIGGYNEQF

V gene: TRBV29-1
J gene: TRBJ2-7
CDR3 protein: SVAPTGYEQY

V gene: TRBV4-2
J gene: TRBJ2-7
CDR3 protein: ASSQDLASGKYNEQY

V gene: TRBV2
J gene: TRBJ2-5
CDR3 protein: ASRKREGRETQY

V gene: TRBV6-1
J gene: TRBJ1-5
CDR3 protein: ASSELWWGETSNQPQH

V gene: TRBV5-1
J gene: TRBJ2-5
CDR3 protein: ASSLGTGGQETQY

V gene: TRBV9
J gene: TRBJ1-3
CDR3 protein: ASSGDSRSGNTIY

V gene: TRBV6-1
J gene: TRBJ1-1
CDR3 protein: ASYYRGSTEAF

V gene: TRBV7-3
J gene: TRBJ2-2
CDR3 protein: ASSLISGSSGTGELF

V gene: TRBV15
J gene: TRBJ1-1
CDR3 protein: ATGQATTGRSNTEAF

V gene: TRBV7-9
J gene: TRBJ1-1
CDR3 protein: ASSLGAGGLNTEAF

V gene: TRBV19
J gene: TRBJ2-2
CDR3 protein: ATHPPGQHTGELF

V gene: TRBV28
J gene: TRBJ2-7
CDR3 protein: ASSFGGTYEQY

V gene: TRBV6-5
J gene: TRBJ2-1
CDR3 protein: ASSYYHRSSYNEQF

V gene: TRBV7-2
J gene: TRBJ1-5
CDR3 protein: ASTPGPRMQPQH

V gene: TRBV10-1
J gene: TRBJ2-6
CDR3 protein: ASSPKDRDSGANVLT

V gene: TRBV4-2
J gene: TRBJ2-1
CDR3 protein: ASSRETVYNEQF

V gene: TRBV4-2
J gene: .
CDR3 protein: ASSQAGTGLGYEQY

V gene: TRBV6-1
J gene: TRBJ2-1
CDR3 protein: ASSEDRDYNEQF

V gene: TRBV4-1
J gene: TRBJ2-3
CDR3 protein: ASSQGVRGTDTQY

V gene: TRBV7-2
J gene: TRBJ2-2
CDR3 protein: ASSLGGSGAGELF

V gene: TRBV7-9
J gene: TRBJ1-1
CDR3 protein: ASRGDEAPEAF

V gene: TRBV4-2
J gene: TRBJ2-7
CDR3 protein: ASSQELLAGDYEQY

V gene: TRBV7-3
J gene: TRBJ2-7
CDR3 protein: ASSSGLAGVKEQY

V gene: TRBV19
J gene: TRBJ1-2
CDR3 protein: ASSIEGARGYT

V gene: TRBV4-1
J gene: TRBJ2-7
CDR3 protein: ASSPRGTSGRAGSYEQY

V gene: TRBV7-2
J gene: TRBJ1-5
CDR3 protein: ASSQQQVGGRNQPQH

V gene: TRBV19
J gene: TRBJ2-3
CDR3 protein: ASSIERARGTDTQY

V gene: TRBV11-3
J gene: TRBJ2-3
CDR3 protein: ASSLGRNIRSDTQY

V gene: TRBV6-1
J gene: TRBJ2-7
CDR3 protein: ASSELVSVYEQY

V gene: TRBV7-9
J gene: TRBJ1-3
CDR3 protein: ASSELGATGNTIY

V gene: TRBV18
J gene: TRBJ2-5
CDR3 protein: ASSPNSPGYQETQY

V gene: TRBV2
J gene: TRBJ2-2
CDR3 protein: ASKTSGRVSGELF

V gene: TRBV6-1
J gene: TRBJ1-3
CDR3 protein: AGERGEAGNTIY

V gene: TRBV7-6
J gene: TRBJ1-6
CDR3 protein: ASSLRGNSPLH

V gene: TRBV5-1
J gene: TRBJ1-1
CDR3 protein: ASSLTNRGVGTEAF

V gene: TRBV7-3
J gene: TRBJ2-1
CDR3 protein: ASSLGRGSYNEQF

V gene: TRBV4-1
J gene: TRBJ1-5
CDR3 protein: ASRDRQEGYQPQH

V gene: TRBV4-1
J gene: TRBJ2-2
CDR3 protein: ASSQGRSGTNTGELF

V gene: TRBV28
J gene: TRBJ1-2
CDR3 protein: ASSLGAPGSNYGYT

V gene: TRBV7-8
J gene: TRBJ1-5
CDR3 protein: ASSMARGQPQH

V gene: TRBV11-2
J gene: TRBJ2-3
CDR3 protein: ASSRGASRYSDTQY

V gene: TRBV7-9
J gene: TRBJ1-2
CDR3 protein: ASSTKRPGEYFYT

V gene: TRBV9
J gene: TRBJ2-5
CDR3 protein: ASSVDKGVGETQY

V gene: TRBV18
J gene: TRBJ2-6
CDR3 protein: ASSLMGLANPSGANVLT

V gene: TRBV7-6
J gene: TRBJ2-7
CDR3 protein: ASSLGDRDHEQY

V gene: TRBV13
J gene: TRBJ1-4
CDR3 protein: ASQRGQGAANEKLF